A single sample gave rise to the 9 T cell receptor beta chains below, sequenced in a study of blood T cell repertoires in COVID-19. TCRdb's table, derived via immunoSEQ multiplex PCR, lists solely in-frame clones and lacks some. The sample consists of about 270,000 clones, about 87% of them appearing once. The source material was peripheral blood. The receptors here all came from a human donor in a cohort sampled during active COVID-19.

V and J are TRBV5-1 and TRBJ1-1; D remains ambiguous. This CDR3 comprises 15 residues. V lost 4 bases and J lost 2, with 15 bases in between. The V gene's germline CDR1 is SGHRS and CDR2 YFSETQ. The CDR3 sequence is CASSSIGSANTEAFF. CDR3 in DNA: TGCGCCAGCAGCAGCATAGGGAGTGCAAACACTGAAGCTTTCTTT.

The gene calls are TRBV19 and TRBJ1-1; TRBD1 matches 9 bases. The CDR3 loop spans 15 amino acids. The V and J ends lost 7 bases and 3 bases, in that order; junction bases with no gene match: 9. Germline CDR1 is LNHDA and CDR2 is SQIVND (reference sequence). CDR3 in amino acids: CASKVTGQGYTEAFF. The CDR3 DNA is TGTGCCAGTAAGGTGACGGGACAGGGCTACACTGAAGCTTTCTTT.

This clone was recorded a few times. The chain combines TRBV10-3 with TRBJ2-3; 10 nucleotides align to TRBD2. CDR1 is ENHRY, CDR2 SYGVKD, per germline. The CDR3 has 17 residues. V dropped 5 bases and J dropped 2; count of bases not matched to a gene: 10. Here the CDR3 DNA reads TGTGCCATCAGTCCAATCACTACTAGCGGGGACACAGATACGCAGTATTTT. This sequence encodes CAISPITTSGDTDTQYF.

The rearrangement links TRBV7-2 to TRBJ2-1; 7 bases fit TRBD2. Trimming took 5 bases from V and 4 from J; bases not matched to a gene: 8. The CDR3 is 15 amino acids. The germline V gene encodes CDR1 SGHTA and CDR2 FQGNSA. The CDR3 DNA sequence: TGTGCCAGCAGCACAAGGGACTACGCTTACAATGAGCAGTTCTTC. Its protein is CASSTRDYAYNEQFF.

This clone was counted at least ten times. This chain joins TRBV2 and TRBJ2-7, with 16 bases that match TRBD2. Germline assignment: CDR1 SNHLY and CDR2 FYNNEI. The CDR3 contains 16 residues. Losses at the gene ends were 3 bases for V and 8 bases for J; bases not matched to a gene: 7. This CDR3 is CASSDTGTSGRAKQYF. CDR3 in DNA: TGTGCCAGCAGTGATACCGGGACTAGCGGGAGGGCTAAGCAGTACTTC.

The genes are TRBV18 and TRBJ1-1, with unresolved D. Trimming took off 4 bases at V and 9 bases at J, with 12 bases between the two ends. The CDR3 has 12 residues. Germline CDR1 KGHSH, CDR2 LQKENI. CDR3 region: CASSRTESQAFF. DNA for the CDR3: TGTGCCAGCTCACGAACGGAGTCCCAAGCTTTCTTT.

V and J are TRBV24-1 and TRBJ2-1; TRBD2 matches at 11 bases. Germline-derived CDR1 and CDR2 are KGHDR and SFDVKD. The J segment lost 10 bases and the V segment lost 9 bases, leaving 7 bases of the junction unmatched. The CDR3 loop spans 13 amino acids. The CDR3 nucleotides are TGTGCCACCCGGGGACTAGCGGCTAGGGAGCAGTTCTTC. It codes for CATRGLAAREQFF.

This chain joins TRBV6-1 and TRBJ2-5; no clear D gene. Trimming cost V 3 bases and J 5 bases, with 10 bases left between them. The CDR3 spans 13 residues. The germline V gene encodes CDR1 MNHNS and CDR2 SASEGT. The CDR3 loop reads CASSDPPRETQYF. The DNA for the CDR3 is TGTGCCAGCAGTGATCCGCCTCGGGAGACCCAGTACTTC.

This rearrangement joins TRBV11-1 to TRBJ1-2, with D tentatively TRBD1 (6 bases). CDR1 SGHAT and CDR2 FQDESV come from the germline V gene (reference sequence). CDR3 length: 15 amino acids. V dropped 2 bases and J dropped 4 bases, with 14 bases sitting between them. CDR3: CASSLTRTATYGYTF. The CDR3 DNA sequence: TGTGCCAGCAGCTTAACCAGGACAGCGACCTATGGCTACACCTTC. The whole variable domain, remainder taken from reference TRBV11-1 and TRBJ1-2, is EAEVAQSPRYKITEKSQAVAFWCDPISGHATLYWYRQILGQGPELLVQFQDESVVDDSQLPKDRFSAERLKGVDSTLKIQPAELGDSAMYLCASSLTRTATYGYTFGSGTRLTVV.